This T cell receptor beta chain was sequenced for a study of T-cell memory formation after mild COVID-19. Study-wide results and limits: The pre-infection memory compartment contained some responding clones, suggesting cross-reactive memory joined. A second wave expanding day 15 to 37 was CD4+-biased; contracting clones were balanced.

This CDR3 is 14 amino acids long. Trimming removed 4 bases at V and 8 bases at J, with 12 bases between. Germline loops: CDR1 MNHEY, CDR2 SMNVEV (reference sequence). The table lists this clonotype with a few counts. Its target is unknown. Sample barcodes and UMIs were carried by the TCR alpha and TCR beta cDNA libraries that 5'RACE generated with constant-segment primers. TCRdb redid the calling of the 5' RACE reads with MiXCR, one entry per CDR3 protein. The sample lists 300,000 to 350,000 distinct CDR3 sequences, approximately 19% occurring once. The clonotype originates from a young man who had mild COVID-19 (a few samples of this study predate the infection). Cell type and time point are not known. Sequencing was carried out using PBMCs or a T cell subset sorted from them (not recorded which). This chain uses TRBV27 with TRBJ1-6; D may be TRBD1 (5 bases). Written as DNA, the CDR3 is TGTGCCAGCAGTTATGGGGGTCTCGATTCACCCCTCCACTTT. Translating it yields CASSYGGLDSPLHF.